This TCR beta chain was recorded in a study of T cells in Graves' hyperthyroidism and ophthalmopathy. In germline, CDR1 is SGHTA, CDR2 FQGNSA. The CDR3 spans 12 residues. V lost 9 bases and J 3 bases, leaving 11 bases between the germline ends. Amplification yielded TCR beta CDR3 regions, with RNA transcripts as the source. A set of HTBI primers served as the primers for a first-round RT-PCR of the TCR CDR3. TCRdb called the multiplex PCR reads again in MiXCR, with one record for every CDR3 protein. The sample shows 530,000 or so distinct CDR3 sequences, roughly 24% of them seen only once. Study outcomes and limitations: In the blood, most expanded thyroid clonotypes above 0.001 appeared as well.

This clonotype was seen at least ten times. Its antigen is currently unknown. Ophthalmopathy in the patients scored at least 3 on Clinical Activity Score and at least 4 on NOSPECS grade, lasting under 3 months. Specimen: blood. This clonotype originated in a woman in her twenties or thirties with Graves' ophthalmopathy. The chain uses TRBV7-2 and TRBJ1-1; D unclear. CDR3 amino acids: CASAGFYTEAFF. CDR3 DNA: TGTGCCAGTGCGGGATTTTACACTGAAGCTTTCTTT.